Listed below are T cell receptor beta chains from one sample, sequenced in a study of cytomegalovirus exposure and HLA in healthy donors. Assay used: immunoSEQ multiplex PCR; TCRdb lists only in-frame clones, some missing. The repertoire holds around 150,000 clones, 79% seen once, with roughly 6% in the top ten. What was sequenced was PBMCs. These receptors originate from a man aged 50-59 years in good health and CMV-seropositive. Both conserved end residues are part of each CDR3. Each record gives: V gene, clone size, J gene, D gene, CDR3 protein, CDR3 DNA. A D gene is named only where the DNA matches it firmly. The size of a clone is reported for some rows only, either as once, few or many, or as a class for expanded clones.

v_gene: TRBV7-9; abundance: -; j_gene: TRBJ1-4; d_gene: -; CDR3aa: CASSPPGRGRSQEKLFF; CDR3nt: TGTGCCAGCAGCCCACCTGGGAGGGGCCGTTCACAAGAAAAACTGTTTTTT
v_gene: TRBV7-9; abundance: -; j_gene: TRBJ1-1; d_gene: -; CDR3aa: CSSSLAELNTEAFF; CDR3nt: TGTTCCAGCAGCCTTGCCGAGCTGAACACTGAAGCTTTCTTT
v_gene: TRBV28; abundance: -; j_gene: TRBJ2-1; d_gene: -; CDR3aa: CASAVAEQFF; CDR3nt: TGTGCCAGCGCGGTGGCCGAGCAGTTCTTC
v_gene: TRBV21-1; abundance: -; j_gene: TRBJ2-1; d_gene: -; CDR3aa: CASSALELAGTCEQFF; CDR3nt: TGTGCCAGCAGCGCCCTCGAACTAGCGGGAACGTGTGAGCAGTTCTTC
v_gene: TRBV28; abundance: once; j_gene: TRBJ1-5; d_gene: TRBD1; CDR3aa: CASRLWDRDNQPQHF; CDR3nt: TGTGCCAGCCGCCTCTGGGACAGGGATAATCAGCCCCAGCATTTT
v_gene: TRBV5-1; abundance: -; j_gene: TRBJ1-1; d_gene: -; CDR3aa: CASSLAGEFTEAFF; CDR3nt: TGCGCCAGCAGCTTGGCTGGGGAGTTTACTGAAGCTTTCTTT
v_gene: TRBV6-1; abundance: -; j_gene: TRBJ1-1; d_gene: -; CDR3aa: CASSRTAEAFF; CDR3nt: TGTGCCAGCAGTCGGACAGCTGAAGCTTTCTTT
v_gene: TRBV7-9; abundance: -; j_gene: TRBJ2-1; d_gene: TRBD2; CDR3aa: CSSSLVRILAGVSNEQFF; CDR3nt: TGTTCCAGCAGCTTAGTACGGATTCTAGCGGGAGTTAGCAATGAGCAGTTCTTC
v_gene: TRBV2; abundance: -; j_gene: TRBJ1-5; d_gene: -; CDR3aa: CASSEEGDSNQPQHF; CDR3nt: TGTGCCAGCAGTGAGGAAGGGGATAGCAATCAGCCCCAGCATTTT
v_gene: TRBV11-2; abundance: -; j_gene: TRBJ2-1; d_gene: TRBD2; CDR3aa: CASSLDPPSGYNEQFF; CDR3nt: TGTGCCAGCAGCTTAGATCCCCCTAGCGGATACAATGAGCAGTTCTTC
v_gene: TRBV2; abundance: -; j_gene: TRBJ1-5; d_gene: -; CDR3aa: CASSEAADQPQHF; CDR3nt: TGTGCCAGCAGTGAAGCAGCGGATCAGCCCCAGCATTTT
v_gene: TRBV28; abundance: -; j_gene: TRBJ2-6; d_gene: -; CDR3aa: CASSLQQGANVLTF; CDR3nt: TGTGCCAGCAGTCTCCAACAGGGGGCCAACGTCCTGACTTTC
v_gene: TRBV6-1; abundance: -; j_gene: TRBJ1-1; d_gene: -; CDR3aa: CASSPSGGEAFF; CDR3nt: TGTGCCAGCAGCCCCTCGGGGGGTGAAGCTTTCTTT
v_gene: TRBV7-2; abundance: -; j_gene: TRBJ2-7; d_gene: -; CDR3aa: CASSLNSPYEQYF; CDR3nt: TGTGCCAGCAGTCTCAATAGTCCCTACGAGCAGTACTTC
v_gene: TRBV14; abundance: -; j_gene: TRBJ2-1; d_gene: TRBD2; CDR3aa: CASSPGTSGPRLYNEQFF; CDR3nt: TGTGCCAGCAGTCCCGGGACTAGCGGGCCGAGACTCTACAATGAGCAGTTCTTC
v_gene: TRBV7-2; abundance: -; j_gene: TRBJ1-1; d_gene: TRBD1; CDR3aa: CASSARQGWNTEAFF; CDR3nt: TGTGCCAGCAGCGCCCGACAGGGGTGGAACACTGAAGCTTTCTTT
v_gene: TRBV7-9; abundance: -; j_gene: TRBJ2-7; d_gene: -; CDR3aa: CASSLTGEQYF; CDR3nt: TGTGCCAGCAGTCTCACCGGCGAGCAGTACTTC
v_gene: TRBV28; abundance: -; j_gene: TRBJ2-7; d_gene: -; CDR3aa: CASSLFGSPNEQYF; CDR3nt: TGTGCCAGCAGTTTATTCGGGAGTCCCAACGAGCAGTACTTC
v_gene: TRBV27; abundance: -; j_gene: TRBJ1-4; d_gene: -; CDR3aa: CASSLLRAYNEKLFF; CDR3nt: TGTGCCAGCAGTTTGCTGCGCGCTTATAATGAAAAACTGTTTTTT
v_gene: TRBV5-8; abundance: -; j_gene: TRBJ2-3; d_gene: -; CDR3aa: CASSFGHTDTQYF; CDR3nt: TGTGCCAGCAGCTTTGGACACACAGATACGCAGTATTTT
v_gene: TRBV28; abundance: -; j_gene: TRBJ1-1; d_gene: -; CDR3aa: CASSFGWTEEGTEAFF; CDR3nt: TGTGCCAGCAGTTTTGGGTGGACAGAAGAAGGCACTGAAGCTTTCTTT
v_gene: TRBV5-4; abundance: -; j_gene: TRBJ2-5; d_gene: TRBD1; CDR3aa: CASSLATGGRETQYF; CDR3nt: TGTGCCAGCAGCTTGGCTACAGGGGGTAGGGAGACCCAGTACTTC
v_gene: TRBV18; abundance: -; j_gene: TRBJ2-7; d_gene: TRBD2; CDR3aa: CASSPPLTSASYEQYF; CDR3nt: TGTGCCAGCTCACCACCATTGACTAGCGCCTCCTACGAGCAGTACTTC
v_gene: TRBV30; abundance: -; j_gene: TRBJ2-7; d_gene: TRBD1; CDR3aa: CAWSVVQGNEQYF; CDR3nt: TGTGCCTGGAGTGTTGTACAGGGGAACGAGCAGTACTTC
v_gene: TRBV7-8; abundance: -; j_gene: TRBJ2-1; d_gene: TRBD2; CDR3aa: CASSLPLLAGGPHNEQFF; CDR3nt: TGTGCCAGCAGCCTACCCCTTCTAGCGGGAGGGCCCCACAATGAGCAGTTCTTC
v_gene: TRBV4-1; abundance: -; j_gene: TRBJ2-3; d_gene: TRBD2; CDR3aa: CASSRRGLAGVSTDTQYF; CDR3nt: TGCGCCAGCAGCCGTCGGGGACTAGCGGGAGTCAGTACAGATACGCAGTATTTT
v_gene: TRBV4-1; abundance: -; j_gene: TRBJ2-7; d_gene: TRBD1; CDR3aa: CASSQATGFDYEQYF; CDR3nt: TGCGCCAGCAGCCAAGCGACAGGGTTCGACTACGAGCAGTACTTC
v_gene: TRBV28; abundance: -; j_gene: TRBJ2-3; d_gene: -; CDR3aa: CASSLTSFYTDTQYF; CDR3nt: TGTGCCAGCAGTTTGACTTCTTTCTACACAGATACGCAGTATTTT
v_gene: TRBV30; abundance: -; j_gene: TRBJ2-5; d_gene: TRBD2; CDR3aa: CAWAGTTRETQYF; CDR3nt: TGTGCCTGGGCCGGGACTACCAGGGAGACCCAGTACTTC
v_gene: TRBV6-4; abundance: -; j_gene: TRBJ2-7; d_gene: -; CDR3aa: CASSPGLNYEQYF; CDR3nt: TGTGCCAGCAGTCCGGGACTTAACTACGAGCAGTACTTC
v_gene: TRBV29-1; abundance: -; j_gene: TRBJ2-7; d_gene: -; CDR3aa: CSVGGWRSYEQYF; CDR3nt: TGCAGCGTTGGGGGCTGGCGATCCTACGAGCAGTACTTC
v_gene: TRBV9; abundance: -; j_gene: TRBJ2-3; d_gene: TRBD2; CDR3aa: CASSVGTSGNIRDTQYF; CDR3nt: TGTGCCAGCAGCGTAGGCACTAGCGGGAATATCAGGGATACGCAGTATTTT
v_gene: TRBV28; abundance: -; j_gene: TRBJ2-7; d_gene: -; CDR3aa: CASSLGGYSYEQYF; CDR3nt: TGTGCCAGCAGTCTCGGCGGTTACTCCTACGAGCAGTACTTC
v_gene: TRBV18; abundance: -; j_gene: TRBJ2-3; d_gene: TRBD2; CDR3aa: CASSPLASGRTDTQYF; CDR3nt: TGTGCCAGCTCACCACTGGCTAGCGGACGCACAGATACGCAGTATTTT
v_gene: TRBV5-1; abundance: -; j_gene: TRBJ1-5; d_gene: -; CDR3aa: CASSLGGDQPQHF; CDR3nt: TGCGCCAGCAGCTTGGGGGGGGATCAGCCCCAGCATTTT
v_gene: TRBV29-1; abundance: -; j_gene: TRBJ2-3; d_gene: TRBD1; CDR3aa: CSVEWGLQGGTDTQYF; CDR3nt: TGCAGCGTTGAATGGGGCCTACAGGGGGGCACAGATACGCAGTATTTT
v_gene: TRBV2; abundance: -; j_gene: TRBJ2-3; d_gene: TRBD1; CDR3aa: CASSLQGSVADTQYF; CDR3nt: TGTGCCAGCAGTCTACAGGGGTCGGTAGCGGATACGCAGTATTTT
v_gene: TRBV19; abundance: -; j_gene: TRBJ1-1; d_gene: TRBD1; CDR3aa: CASSNGQGFNTEAFF; CDR3nt: TGTGCCAGTAGTAACGGACAGGGGTTCAACACTGAAGCTTTCTTT
v_gene: TRBV18; abundance: -; j_gene: TRBJ1-1; d_gene: -; CDR3aa: CASSLTGNTEAFF; CDR3nt: TGTGCCAGCTCATTGACAGGGAACACTGAAGCTTTCTTT
v_gene: TRBV7-9; abundance: -; j_gene: TRBJ2-7; d_gene: TRBD2; CDR3aa: CASSLSSGSYEQYF; CDR3nt: TGTGCCAGCAGCTTATCTAGCGGCTCCTACGAGCAGTACTTC
v_gene: TRBV28; abundance: -; j_gene: TRBJ2-1; d_gene: TRBD1; CDR3aa: CASRTTGTGQNEQFF; CDR3nt: TGTGCCAGCAGGACTACCGGGACAGGACAAAATGAGCAGTTCTTC
v_gene: TRBV2; abundance: once; j_gene: TRBJ2-7; d_gene: TRBD2; CDR3aa: CASSTSGGLYEQYF; CDR3nt: TGTGCCAGCTCGACTAGCGGGGGCTTATACGAGCAGTACTTC
v_gene: TRBV11-3; abundance: -; j_gene: TRBJ2-3; d_gene: -; CDR3aa: CASSLAPRREYDTQYF; CDR3nt: TGTGCCAGCAGCTTAGCCCCCCGCAGGGAATACGATACGCAGTATTTT
v_gene: TRBV25-1; abundance: few; j_gene: TRBJ2-7; d_gene: -; CDR3aa: CASSDPNNDEQYF; CDR3nt: TGTGCCAGCAGTGACCCAAACAACGACGAGCAGTACTTC
v_gene: TRBV28; abundance: once; j_gene: TRBJ2-7; d_gene: -; CDR3aa: CASQILGGYEQYF; CDR3nt: TGTGCCAGTCAGATTCTAGGGGGCTACGAGCAGTACTTC
v_gene: TRBV29-1; abundance: -; j_gene: TRBJ1-5; d_gene: -; CDR3aa: CSVEDPGEGNQPQHF; CDR3nt: TGCAGCGTTGAAGATCCGGGGGAGGGCAATCAGCCCCAGCATTTT
v_gene: TRBV5-8; abundance: few; j_gene: TRBJ1-1; d_gene: TRBD1; CDR3aa: CASSFDPGQPYTEAFF; CDR3nt: TGTGCCAGCAGCTTCGACCCGGGACAGCCATACACTGAAGCTTTCTTT
v_gene: TRBV7-6; abundance: -; j_gene: TRBJ2-7; d_gene: TRBD1; CDR3aa: CASSDLGGRWQGATEQYF; CDR3nt: TGTGCCAGCAGCGACTTAGGGGGTCGGTGGCAGGGGGCAACCGAGCAGTACTTC
v_gene: TRBV7-9; abundance: -; j_gene: TRBJ2-1; d_gene: TRBD2; CDR3aa: CASSPWTSGSENEQFF; CDR3nt: TGTGCCAGCAGCCCTTGGACTAGCGGGAGTGAGAATGAGCAGTTCTTC
v_gene: TRBV7-8; abundance: once; j_gene: TRBJ1-5; d_gene: -; CDR3aa: CASSPSYRQGDQPQHF; CDR3nt: TGTGCCAGCAGCCCGTCTTATCGGCAGGGCGACCAGCCCCAGCATTTT